This is a list of T cell receptor beta chains from one sample in a study of regulatory T cells in long-lasting Graves disease. TCRdb redid the calling of the multiplex PCR reads with MiXCR, one entry per CDR3 protein. The data contain approximately 400,000 distinct CDR3 sequences, over 9.5% of them singletons. The sample was also linked to a second study, of T cells in Graves' hyperthyroidism and ophthalmopathy.

The sequencing here drew on peripheral blood mononuclear cells (PBMCs), taken at new diagnosis, from a patient treated with antithyroid drugs. All receptors come from a woman between 18 and 29 years old with Graves disease. Each CDR3 is given with its conserved first and last residue. A D gene is named only where the DNA matches it firmly. Clone size is given for some rows only: seen once, a few or many times, or a class if the clone is expanded.

D | J | V | size | DNA | CDR3
TRBD2 | TRBJ2-7 | TRBV4-1 | many | TGCGCCAGCAGCCAAACACATATTCCAGCGGGAAGGGAGCAGTACTTC | CASSQTHIPAGREQYF
. | TRBJ1-4 | TRBV12-3/TRBV12-4 | many | TGTGCCAGCAGTTTCCAGGGAGTTAAACTGTTTTTT | CASSFQGVKLFF
TRBD1 | TRBJ1-2 | TRBV6-1 | many | TGTGCCAGCAGCCTAGTGGGACAGGGAGTCCCTGGCTACACCTTC | CASSLVGQGVPGYTF
TRBD1 | TRBJ2-2 | TRBV20-1 | many | TGCAGTGCTAATAACAGGGGGACCAACACCGGGGAGCTGTTTTTT | CSANNRGTNTGELFF
. | TRBJ2-3 | TRBV5-1 | . | TGCGCCAGCAGCTTCCTCCGCCCGACAGATACGCAGTATTTT | CASSFLRPTDTQYF
. | TRBJ2-3 | TRBV27 | few | TGTGCCAGCAGCCTCTTCGGGGGGCGGGGAGGCACAGATACGCAGTATTTT | CASSLFGGRGGTDTQYF
. | TRBJ2-3 | TRBV20-1 | . | TGCAGTGCTAGAGATTCGGTGAGGGCTACAGTAACCGGCACAGATACGCAGTATTTT | CSARDSVRATVTGTDTQYF
. | TRBJ2-5 | TRBV9 | many | TGTGCCAGCAGCACCGGGACAAACCAAGAGACCCAGTACTTC | CASSTGTNQETQYF
. | TRBJ1-2 | TRBV12-5 | few | TGTGCTAGTGGCCTTGACAGTGCCTATGGCTACACCTTC | CASGLDSAYGYTF
TRBD2 | TRBJ2-3 | TRBV7-6 | many | TGTGCCAGCAGCCAGACTAGCAGCTACACAGATATGCAGTATTTT | CASSQTSSYTDMQYF